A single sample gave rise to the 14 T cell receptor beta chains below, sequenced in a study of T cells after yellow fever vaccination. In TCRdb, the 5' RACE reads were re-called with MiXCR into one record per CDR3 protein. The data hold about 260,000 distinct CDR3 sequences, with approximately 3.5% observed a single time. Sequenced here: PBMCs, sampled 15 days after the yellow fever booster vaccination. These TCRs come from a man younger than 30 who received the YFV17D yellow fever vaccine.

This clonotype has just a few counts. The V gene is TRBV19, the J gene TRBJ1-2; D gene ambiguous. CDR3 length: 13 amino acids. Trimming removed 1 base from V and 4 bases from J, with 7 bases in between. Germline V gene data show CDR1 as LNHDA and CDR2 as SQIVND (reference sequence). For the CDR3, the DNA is TGTGCCAGTAGTATAGGACACACCTATGGCTACACCTTC. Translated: CASSIGHTYGYTF.

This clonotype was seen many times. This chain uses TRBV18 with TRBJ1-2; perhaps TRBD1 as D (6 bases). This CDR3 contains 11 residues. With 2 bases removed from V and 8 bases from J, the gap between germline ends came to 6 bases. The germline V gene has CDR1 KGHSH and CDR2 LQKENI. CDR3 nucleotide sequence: TGTGCCAGCTCACCAGGGGGCGGCTACACCTTC. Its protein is CASSPGGGYTF.

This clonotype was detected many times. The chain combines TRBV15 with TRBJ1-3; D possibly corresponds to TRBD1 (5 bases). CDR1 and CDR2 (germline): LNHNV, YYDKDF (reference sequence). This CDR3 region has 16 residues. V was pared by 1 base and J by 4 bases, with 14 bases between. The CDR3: CATSRGQGSLGNTIYF. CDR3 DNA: TGTGCCACCAGCAGAGGTCAGGGATCACTCGGAAACACCATATATTTT.

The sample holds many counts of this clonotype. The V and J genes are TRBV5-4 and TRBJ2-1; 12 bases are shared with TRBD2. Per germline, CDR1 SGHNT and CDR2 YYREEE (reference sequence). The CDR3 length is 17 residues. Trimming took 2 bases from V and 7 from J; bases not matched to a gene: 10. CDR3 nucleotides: TGTGCCAGCAGCTTCGGGGCTAGCGGGGGGGCTAGGAATGAGCAGTTCTTC. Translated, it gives CASSFGASGGARNEQFF.

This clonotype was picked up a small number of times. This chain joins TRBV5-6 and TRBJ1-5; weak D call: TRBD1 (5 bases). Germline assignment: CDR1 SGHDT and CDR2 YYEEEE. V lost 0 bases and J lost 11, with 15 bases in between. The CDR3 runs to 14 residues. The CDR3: CASSLGLGLSAQHF. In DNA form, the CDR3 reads TGTGCCAGCAGCTTGGGGTTGGGACTCTCGGCCCAGCATTTT.

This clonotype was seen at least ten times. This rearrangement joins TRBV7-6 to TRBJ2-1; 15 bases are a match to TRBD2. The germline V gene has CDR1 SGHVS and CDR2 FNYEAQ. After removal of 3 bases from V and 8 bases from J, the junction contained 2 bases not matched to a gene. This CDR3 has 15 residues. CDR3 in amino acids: CASSFGLAGGHEQFF. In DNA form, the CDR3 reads TGTGCCAGCAGCTTCGGACTAGCGGGGGGGCATGAGCAGTTCTTC. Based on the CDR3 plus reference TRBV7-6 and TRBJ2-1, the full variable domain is GAGVSQSPRYKVTKRGQDVALRCDPISGHVSLYWYRQALGQGPEFLTYFNYEAQQDKSGLPNDRFSAERPEGSISTLTIQRTEQRDSAMYRCASSFGLAGGHEQFFGPGTRLTVL.

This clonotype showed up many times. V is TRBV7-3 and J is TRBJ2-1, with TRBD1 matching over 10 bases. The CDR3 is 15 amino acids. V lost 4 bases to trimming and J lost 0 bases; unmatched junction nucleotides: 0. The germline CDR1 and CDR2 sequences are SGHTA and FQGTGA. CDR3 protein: CASSWTGGSYNEQFF. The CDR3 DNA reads TGTGCCAGCAGCTGGACAGGGGGCTCCTACAATGAGCAGTTCTTC.

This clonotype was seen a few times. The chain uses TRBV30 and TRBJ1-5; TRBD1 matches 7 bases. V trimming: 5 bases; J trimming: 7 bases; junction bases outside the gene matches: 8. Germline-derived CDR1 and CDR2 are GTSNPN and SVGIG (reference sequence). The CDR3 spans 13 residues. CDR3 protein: CAWAGQEIQPQHF. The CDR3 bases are TGTGCCTGGGCAGGACAGGAGATACAGCCCCAGCATTTT. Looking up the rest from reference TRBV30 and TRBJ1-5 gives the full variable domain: SQTIHQWPATLVQPVGSPLSLECTVEGTSNPNLYWYRQAAGRGLQLLFYSVGIGQISSEVPQNLSASRPQDRQFILSSKKLLLSDSGFYLCAWAGQEIQPQHFGDGTRLSIL.

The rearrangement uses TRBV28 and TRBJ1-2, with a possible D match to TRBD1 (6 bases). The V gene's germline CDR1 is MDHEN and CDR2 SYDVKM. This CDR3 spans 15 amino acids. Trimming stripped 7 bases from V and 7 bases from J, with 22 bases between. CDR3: CASTSGAGGVVGYTF. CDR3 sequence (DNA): TGTGCCAGCACCTCGGGGGCCGGGGGGGTGGTTGGCTACACCTTC.

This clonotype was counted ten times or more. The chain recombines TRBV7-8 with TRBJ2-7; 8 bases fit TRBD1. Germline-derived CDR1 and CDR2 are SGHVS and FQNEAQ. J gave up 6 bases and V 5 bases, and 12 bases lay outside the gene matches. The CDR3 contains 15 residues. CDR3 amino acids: CASSGSRDRPSEQYF. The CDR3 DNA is TGTGCCAGCAGCGGCAGCCGGGACAGGCCGTCCGAGCAGTACTTC. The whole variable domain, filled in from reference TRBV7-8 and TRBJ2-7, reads GAGVSQSPRYKVAKRGQDVALRCDPISGHVSLFWYQQALGQGPEFLTYFQNEAQLDKSGLPSDRFFAERPEGSVSTLKIQRTQQEDSAVYLCASSGSRDRPSEQYFGPGTRLTVT.

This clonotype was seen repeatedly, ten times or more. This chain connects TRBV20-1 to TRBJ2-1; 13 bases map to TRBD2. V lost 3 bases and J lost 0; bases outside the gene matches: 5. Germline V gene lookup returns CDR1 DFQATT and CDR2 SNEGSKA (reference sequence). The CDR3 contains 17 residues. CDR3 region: CSARGLAGLSSYNEQFF. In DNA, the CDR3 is TGCAGTGCTAGGGGACTAGCGGGGTTAAGCTCCTACAATGAGCAGTTCTTC.

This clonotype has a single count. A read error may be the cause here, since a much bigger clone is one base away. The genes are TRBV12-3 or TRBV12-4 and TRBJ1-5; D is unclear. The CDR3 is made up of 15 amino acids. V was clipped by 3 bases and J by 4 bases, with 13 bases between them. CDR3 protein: CASSLRAVANQPQHF. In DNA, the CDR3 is TGTGCCAGCAGTTTGAGGGCAGTAGCAAATCAGCCCCAGCATTTT.

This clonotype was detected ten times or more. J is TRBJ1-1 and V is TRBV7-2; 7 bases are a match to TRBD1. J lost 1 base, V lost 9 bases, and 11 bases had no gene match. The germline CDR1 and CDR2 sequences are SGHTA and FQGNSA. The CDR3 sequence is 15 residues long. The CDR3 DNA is TGTGCCAGTTCGCGACAGGGAAATACGAACACTGAAGCTTTCTTT. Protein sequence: CASSRQGNTNTEAFF.

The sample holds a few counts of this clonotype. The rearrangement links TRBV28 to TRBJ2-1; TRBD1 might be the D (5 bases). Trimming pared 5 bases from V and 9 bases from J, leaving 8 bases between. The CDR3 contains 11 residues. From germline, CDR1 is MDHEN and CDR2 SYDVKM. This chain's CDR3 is CASSPRGEQFF. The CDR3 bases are TGTGCCAGCAGTCCAAGGGGTGAGCAGTTCTTC.